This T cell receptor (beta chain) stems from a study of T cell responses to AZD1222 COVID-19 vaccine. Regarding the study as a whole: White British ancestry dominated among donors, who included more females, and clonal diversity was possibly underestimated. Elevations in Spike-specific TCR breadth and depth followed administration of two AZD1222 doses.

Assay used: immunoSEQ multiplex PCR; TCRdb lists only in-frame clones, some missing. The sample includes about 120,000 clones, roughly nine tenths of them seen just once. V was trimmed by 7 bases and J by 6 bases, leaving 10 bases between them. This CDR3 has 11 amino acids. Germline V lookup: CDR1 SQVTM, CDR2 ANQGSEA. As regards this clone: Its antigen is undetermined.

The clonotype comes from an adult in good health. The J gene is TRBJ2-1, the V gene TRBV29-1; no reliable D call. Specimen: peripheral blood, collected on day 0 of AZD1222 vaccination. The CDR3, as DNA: TGCAGCGCCCAATCGCCCAATGAGCAGTTCTTC. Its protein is CSAQSPNEQFF.